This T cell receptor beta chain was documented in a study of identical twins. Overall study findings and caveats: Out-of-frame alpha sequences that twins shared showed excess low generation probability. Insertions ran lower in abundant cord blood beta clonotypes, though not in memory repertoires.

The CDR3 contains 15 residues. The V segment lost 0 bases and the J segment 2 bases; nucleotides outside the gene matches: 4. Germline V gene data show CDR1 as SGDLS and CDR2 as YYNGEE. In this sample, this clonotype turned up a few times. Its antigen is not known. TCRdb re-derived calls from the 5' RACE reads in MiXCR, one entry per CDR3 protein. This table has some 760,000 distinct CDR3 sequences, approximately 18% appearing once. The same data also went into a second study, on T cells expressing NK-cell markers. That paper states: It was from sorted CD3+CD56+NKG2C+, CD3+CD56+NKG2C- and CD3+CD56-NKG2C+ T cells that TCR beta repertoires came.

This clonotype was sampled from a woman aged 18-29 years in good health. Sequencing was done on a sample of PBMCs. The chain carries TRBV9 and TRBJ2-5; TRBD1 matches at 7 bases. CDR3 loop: CASSVVPGQQETQYF. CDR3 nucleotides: TGTGCCAGCAGCGTAGTGCCGGGACAGCAAGAGACCCAGTACTTC.